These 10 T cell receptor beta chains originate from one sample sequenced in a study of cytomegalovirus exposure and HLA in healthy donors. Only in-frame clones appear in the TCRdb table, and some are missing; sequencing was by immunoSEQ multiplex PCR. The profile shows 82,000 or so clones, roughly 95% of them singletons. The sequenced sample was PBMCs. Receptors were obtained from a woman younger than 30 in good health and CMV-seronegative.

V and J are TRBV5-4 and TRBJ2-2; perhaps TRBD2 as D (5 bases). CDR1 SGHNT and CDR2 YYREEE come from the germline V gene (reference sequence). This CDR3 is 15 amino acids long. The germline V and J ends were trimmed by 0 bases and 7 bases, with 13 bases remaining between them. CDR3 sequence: CASSLGGPDGGELFF. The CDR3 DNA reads TGTGCCAGCAGCTTGGGCGGGCCTGATGGCGGGGAGCTGTTTTTT.

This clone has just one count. The CDR3 region is CASRRSRWREETQYF. The CDR3 DNA follows: TGTGCCAGCAGAAGAAGTAGATGGCGGGAAGAGACCCAGTACTTC. The chain combines TRBV7-2 with TRBJ2-5, with a weak D call TRBD2 (5 bases). The V and J ends lost 6 bases and 3 bases respectively, with 17 bases between them. The CDR3 totals 15 residues. Germline V lookup: CDR1 SGHTA, CDR2 FQGNSA.

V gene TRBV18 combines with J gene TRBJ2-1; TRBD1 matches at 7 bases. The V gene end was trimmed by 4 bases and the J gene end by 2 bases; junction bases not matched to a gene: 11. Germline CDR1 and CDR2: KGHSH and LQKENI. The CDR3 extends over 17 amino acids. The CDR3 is CASSRAFGTAAYNEQFF. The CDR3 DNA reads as TGTGCCAGCTCACGGGCCTTTGGGACAGCGGCCTACAATGAGCAGTTCTTC. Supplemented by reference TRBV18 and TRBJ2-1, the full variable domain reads NAGVMQNPRHLVRRRGQEARLRCSPMKGHSHVYWYRQLPEEGLKFMVYLQKENIIDESGMPKERFSAEFPKEGPSILRIQQVVRGDSAAYFCASSRAFGTAAYNEQFFGPGTRLTVL.

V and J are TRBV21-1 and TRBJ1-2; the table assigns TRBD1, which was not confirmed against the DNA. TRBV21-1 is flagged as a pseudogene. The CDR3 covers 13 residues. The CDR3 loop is CASIKDRDYGYTF. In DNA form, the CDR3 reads TGTGCCAGCATTAAAGACAGGGACTATGGCTACACCTTC.

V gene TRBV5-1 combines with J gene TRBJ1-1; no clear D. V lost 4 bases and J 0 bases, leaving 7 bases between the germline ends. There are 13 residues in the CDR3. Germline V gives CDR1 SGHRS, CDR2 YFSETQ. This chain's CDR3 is CASSPEVNTEAFF. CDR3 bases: TGCGCCAGCAGCCCTGAGGTGAACACTGAAGCTTTCTTT.

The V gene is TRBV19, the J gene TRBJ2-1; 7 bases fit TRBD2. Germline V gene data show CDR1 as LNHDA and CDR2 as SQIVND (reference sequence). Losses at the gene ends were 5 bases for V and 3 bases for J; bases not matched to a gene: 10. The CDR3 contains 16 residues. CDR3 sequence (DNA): TGTGCCAGTAGTCCCCGGAGGAGCGGGATCTACAATGAGCAGTTCTTC. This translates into CASSPRRSGIYNEQFF.

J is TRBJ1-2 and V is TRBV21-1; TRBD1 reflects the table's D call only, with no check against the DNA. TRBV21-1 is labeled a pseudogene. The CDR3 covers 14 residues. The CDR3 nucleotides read TGTGCCAGCAGCGCCCAGGGGGCGGACTATGGCTACACCTTC. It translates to CASSAQGADYGYTF.

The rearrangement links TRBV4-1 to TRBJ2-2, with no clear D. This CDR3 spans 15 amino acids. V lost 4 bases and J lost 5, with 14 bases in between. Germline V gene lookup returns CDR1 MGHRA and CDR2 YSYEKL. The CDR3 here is CASSPRLAATGELFF. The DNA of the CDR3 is TGCGCCAGCAGCCCCCGCCTCGCAGCGACCGGGGAGCTGTTTTTT.

CDR3 sequence (DNA): TGTGCCAGCAGCTTAGCTAGCGGGACCTCCTACAATGAGCAGTTCTTC. It codes for CASSLASGTSYNEQFF. The chain joins TRBV7-2 to TRBJ2-1, with TRBD2 matching over 8 bases. The CDR3 is 16 amino acids. V shed 0 bases and J 0 bases; nucleotides not matched to a gene: 1. The germline V gene has CDR1 SGHTA and CDR2 FQGNSA. The full variable domain, rest sourced from reference TRBV7-2 and TRBJ2-1, is GAGVSQSPSNKVTEKGKDVELRCDPISGHTALYWYRQSLGQGLEFLIYFQGNSAPDKSGLPSDRFSAERTGGSVSTLTIQRTQQEDSAVYLCASSLASGTSYNEQFFGPGTRLTVL.

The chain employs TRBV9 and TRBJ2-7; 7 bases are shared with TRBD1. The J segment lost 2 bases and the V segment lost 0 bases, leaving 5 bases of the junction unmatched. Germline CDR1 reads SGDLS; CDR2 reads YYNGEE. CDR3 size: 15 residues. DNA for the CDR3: TGTGCCAGCAGCGTAGGCCTTGGACAGGCCTACGAGCAGTACTTC. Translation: CASSVGLGQAYEQYF.